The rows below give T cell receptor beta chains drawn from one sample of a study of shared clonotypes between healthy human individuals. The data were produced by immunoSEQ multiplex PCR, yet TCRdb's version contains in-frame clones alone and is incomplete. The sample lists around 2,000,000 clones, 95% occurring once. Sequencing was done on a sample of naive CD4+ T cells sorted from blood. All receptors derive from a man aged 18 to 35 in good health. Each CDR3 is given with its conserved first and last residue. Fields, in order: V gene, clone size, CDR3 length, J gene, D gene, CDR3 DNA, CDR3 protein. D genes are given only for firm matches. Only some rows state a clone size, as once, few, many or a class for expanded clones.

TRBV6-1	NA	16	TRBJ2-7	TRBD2	TGTGCCAGCAGTGCCCCGCTAGACGGGAGGGTGTACGAGCAGTACTTC	CASSAPLDGRVYEQYF
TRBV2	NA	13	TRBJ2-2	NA	TGTGCCAGCAGTGGACAAAACACCGGGGAGCTGTTTTTT	CASSGQNTGELFF
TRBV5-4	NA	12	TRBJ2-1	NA	TGTGCCAGCAGCGTCCTTAATTACGAGCAGTTCTTC	CASSVLNYEQFF
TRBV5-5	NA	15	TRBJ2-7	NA	TGTGCCAGCAGCAATTTAGGGGGGAGTTTAAACGAGCAGTACTTC	CASSNLGGSLNEQYF
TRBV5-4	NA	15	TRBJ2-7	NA	TGTGCCAGCAGCTTGTGGCGACAGGATACCTACGAGCAGTACTTC	CASSLWRQDTYEQYF
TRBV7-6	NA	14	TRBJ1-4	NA	TGTGCCAGCAGTAGGCCAGCTTCTAATGAAAAACTGTTTTTT	CASSRPASNEKLFF
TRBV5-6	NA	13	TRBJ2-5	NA	TGTGCCAGCAGCTTGGCTTGGGATGAGACCCAGTACTTC	CASSLAWDETQYF
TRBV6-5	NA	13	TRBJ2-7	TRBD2	TGTGCCAGCAGTGGACTAGCGGGATACGAGCAGTACTTC	CASSGLAGYEQYF
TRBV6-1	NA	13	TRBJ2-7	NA	TGTGCCAGCAAGCAGGGGCAGACCTACGAGCAGTACTTC	CASKQGQTYEQYF
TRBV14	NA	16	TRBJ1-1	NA	TGTGCCAGCAGCCAAGTTCCGGGCCGGGATGGGACTGAAGCTTTCTTT	CASSQVPGRDGTEAFF
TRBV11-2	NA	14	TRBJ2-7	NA	TGTGCCAGCAGCCTCCGGGCTAACTCCTACGAGCAGTACTTC	CASSLRANSYEQYF
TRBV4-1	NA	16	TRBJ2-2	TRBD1	TGCGCCAGCAGCCAGGACAGGGGCCAGAACACCGGGGAGCTGTTTTTT	CASSQDRGQNTGELFF
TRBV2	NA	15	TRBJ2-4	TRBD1	TGTGCCAGCAGCTCGGGACAGTTAGCCAAAAACATTCAGTACTTC	CASSSGQLAKNIQYF
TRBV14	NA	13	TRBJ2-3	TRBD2	TGTGCCAGCAGCCAAGCGGGGGGATGGACGCAGTATTTT	CASSQAGGWTQYF
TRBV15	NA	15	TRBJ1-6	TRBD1	TGTGCCACCAGCAGTAAGGACAGGGGAGAATCACCCCTCCACTTT	CATSSKDRGESPLHF
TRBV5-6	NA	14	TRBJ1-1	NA	TGTGCCAGCAGCTTGAGACGGGCGAACACTGAAGCTTTCTTT	CASSLRRANTEAFF
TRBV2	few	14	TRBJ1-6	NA	TGTGCCAGCAGTGTTCGGGGGCTCAATTCACCCCTCCACTTT	CASSVRGLNSPLHF
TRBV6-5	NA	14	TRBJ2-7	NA	TGTGCCAGCAATCCGCCGGGCACCTCATACGAGCAGTACTTC	CASNPPGTSYEQYF
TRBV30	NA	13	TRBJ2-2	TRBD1	TGTGCCTGGAGTCGGACAGGTGGCGGGGAGCTGTTTTTT	CAWSRTGGGELFF
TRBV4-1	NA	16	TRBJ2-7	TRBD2	TGCGCCAGCAGCCGCGGTGGGGGGGGATCGTCCTACGAGCAGTACTTC	CASSRGGGGSSYEQYF
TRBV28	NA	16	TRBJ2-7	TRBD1	TGTGCCAGCAGTTCCCAGCCCGGACAGGGTCCCTACGAGCAGTACTTC	CASSSQPGQGPYEQYF
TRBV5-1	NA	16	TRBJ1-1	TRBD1	TGCGCCAGCAGCTTGGACCCGACAGGGCTGAACACTGAAGCTTTCTTT	CASSLDPTGLNTEAFF
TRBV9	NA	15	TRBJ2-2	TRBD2	TGTGCCAGCAGCGTAGGCGGGGGGGCCACCGGGGAGCTGTTTTTT	CASSVGGGATGELFF
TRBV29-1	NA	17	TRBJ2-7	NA	TGCAGCGTTGAGGCCCCCCCCCAGCCCTCCACGTCCTACGAGCAGTACTTC	CSVEAPPQPSTSYEQYF